The 15 T cell receptor beta chains below come from one sample, sequenced in a study of early T cells in non-severe SARS-CoV-2 infection. MiXCR was run by TCRdb on the 5' RACE reads, yielding one entry per CDR3 protein. The top ten hold approximately 1.7% of the sample, which has over 50,000 distinct CDR3 sequences, 10% to 13% seen once. The sample comprised whole blood. Receptor source: an adult who was a healthcare worker with PCR-confirmed SARS-CoV-2 infection or an uninfected control (not recorded which).

The sample holds many counts of this clonotype. The rearrangement uses TRBV11-2 and TRBJ1-1; D is perhaps TRBD1 (6 bases). CDR1 is SGHAT and CDR2 is FQNNGV in the germline V gene. The V gene lost 5 bases and the J gene lost 5 bases, with 21 bases spanning the gap. This CDR3 spans 16 amino acids. DNA of the CDR3: TGTGCCAGCAGCAAGTCCTCCGACGGGGGGCGAACTGAAGCTTTCTTT. This translates into CASSKSSDGGRTEAFF.

This sequence joins TRBV10-3 and TRBJ2-5, with TRBD1 identical over 9 bases. CDR3 length equals 14 residues. CDR1 and CDR2 from the germline V gene are ENHRY and SYGVKD. V was pared by 4 bases and J by 4 bases, with 4 bases of the junction left unmatched. The CDR3 DNA is TGTGCCATCAGTGTCGGGACAGGGTCAGAGACCCAGTACTTC. It codes for CAISVGTGSETQYF.

In its sample, this clonotype was seen once. J is TRBJ2-7 and V is TRBV7-2; D ambiguous. This CDR3 is 16 amino acids long. The V and J ends lost 3 bases and 2 bases respectively, with 17 bases between them. CDR1 is SGHTA and CDR2 is FQGNSA in the germline V gene. DNA for the CDR3: TGTGCCAGCAGCTTCCCGTCAAGAAATATCCCCTACGAGCAGTACTTC. This sequence encodes CASSFPSRNIPYEQYF. The whole variable domain, filled in from reference TRBV7-2 and TRBJ2-7, reads GAGVSQSPSNKVTEKGKDVELRCDPISGHTALYWYRQSLGQGLEFLIYFQGNSAPDKSGLPSDRFSAERTGGSVSTLTIQRTQQEDSAVYLCASSFPSRNIPYEQYFGPGTRLTVT.

The sample holds a few counts of this clonotype. This chain connects TRBV29-1 to TRBJ2-3; D unclear. Germline assignment: CDR1 SQVTM and CDR2 ANQGSEA. The V gene lost 3 bases and the J gene lost 2 bases, with 9 bases spanning the gap. This CDR3 has 13 residues. CDR3 nucleotide sequence: TGCAGCGTTGAGTCTCACATCACAGATACGCAGTATTTT. Translated: CSVESHITDTQYF.

This clonotype was picked up many times. The chain carries TRBV11-2 and TRBJ1-1; TRBD1 aligns across 11 bases. Germline assignment: CDR1 SGHAT and CDR2 FQNNGV. J gave up 1 base and V 8 bases, and 9 bases lay outside the gene matches. CDR3 size: 16 residues. CDR3 bases: TGTGCCAGCTCAGGACAGGGGGCGTTTGGGAACACTGAAGCTTTCTTT. Protein product: CASSGQGAFGNTEAFF.

This clonotype was seen just once. The chain has TRBV10-3 and TRBJ2-7, with 12 bases matching TRBD2. The CDR3 is 16 residues long. Losses at the gene ends were 4 bases for V and 2 bases for J; bases not matched to a gene: 6. Germline CDR1 and CDR2: ENHRY and SYGVKD. The CDR3: CAISGPRTSGAYEQYF. The CDR3 nucleotides read TGTGCCATCAGTGGCCCCCGGACTAGCGGGGCCTACGAGCAGTACTTC.

This clonotype was seen many times. The DNA of the CDR3 is TGTGCCAGTACGACTAGCGGGGGGATAAACATTCAGTACTTC. Translating it yields CASTTSGGINIQYF. The chain carries TRBV19 and TRBJ2-4; 13 bases map to TRBD2. The CDR3 loop spans 14 amino acids. Germline CDR1 LNHDA, CDR2 SQIVND (reference sequence). The V gene end was trimmed by 7 bases and the J gene end by 6 bases; junction bases not matched to a gene: 3.

In its sample, this clonotype was seen a few times. The chain has TRBV6-5 and TRBJ1-2; 10 nucleotides match TRBD1. The CDR3 is made up of 15 amino acids. Germline V lookup: CDR1 MNHEY, CDR2 SVGAGI. The V segment lost 3 bases and the J segment 4 bases; nucleotides outside the gene matches: 5. CDR3 residues: CASSYSTGGGYGYTF. The DNA of the CDR3 is TGTGCCAGCAGTTATTCGACAGGGGGCGGCTATGGCTACACCTTC.

This clonotype was detected a few times. The CDR3 DNA reads TGTGCCAGCAGCGTAGCAGGTCAGAACACTGAAGCTTTCTTT. Translating gives CASSVAGQNTEAFF. The V and J genes are TRBV9 and TRBJ1-1; D remains ambiguous. The germline V gene has CDR1 SGDLS and CDR2 YYNGEE. V lost 0 bases to trimming and J lost 1 base, with 7 bases between them. The CDR3 has 14 amino acids.

This clonotype was seen a handful of times. The chain uses TRBV27 and TRBJ2-7, with a possible D match to TRBD2 (6 bases). The CDR3 is made up of 14 amino acids. Germline-derived CDR1 and CDR2 are MNHEY and SMNVEV (reference sequence). Trimming took 5 bases from V and 0 from J, leaving 11 bases between them. The CDR3 nucleotides are TGTGCCAGCAGTCGTGGGGGGTACTCCTACGAGCAGTACTTC. Amino acid sequence: CASSRGGYSYEQYF.

The V and J genes are TRBV19 and TRBJ1-1; D gene ambiguous. The length of the CDR3 is 13 residues. Germline V gene data show CDR1 as LNHDA and CDR2 as SQIVND (reference sequence). Trimming pared 3 bases from V and 1 base from J, leaving 6 bases between. The CDR3 here is CASSIRGNTEAFF. CDR3 nucleotide sequence: TGTGCCAGTAGTATTCGAGGGAACACTGAAGCTTTCTTT.

This clonotype was observed a few times. J is TRBJ1-6 and V is TRBV7-2; D unclear. The CDR3 extends over 14 amino acids. Germline CDR1 is SGHTA and CDR2 is FQGNSA. The ends were cut back, 7 bases at V and 9 bases at J, with 16 bases in the middle. CDR3 protein: CASIPPGKGSPLHF. The CDR3 DNA sequence: TGTGCCAGCATCCCACCGGGGAAGGGTTCACCCCTCCACTTT.

This clonotype was found many times. The chain combines TRBV5-6 with TRBJ1-2; possible D gene TRBD1, 5 bases. V shed 4 bases and J shed 6 bases, with 13 bases lying between them. This CDR3 is 13 amino acids long. The V gene's germline CDR1 is SGHDT and CDR2 YYEEEE. The CDR3 region is CASSIGQGHGYTF. In DNA form, the CDR3 reads TGTGCCAGCAGCATTGGACAAGGCCATGGCTACACCTTC.

At least ten counts were recorded for this clonotype. The rearrangement joins TRBV7-2 to TRBJ2-2; possibly TRBD2 for D (6 bases). The CDR3 consists of 14 residues. Trimming cost V 6 bases and J 0 bases, with 8 bases left between them. CDR1 is SGHTA, CDR2 FQGNSA, per germline. The CDR3 protein is CASRRGANTGELFF. DNA of the CDR3: TGTGCCAGCAGGCGGGGAGCGAACACCGGGGAGCTGTTTTTT. Based on the CDR3 plus reference TRBV7-2 and TRBJ2-2, the full variable domain is GAGVSQSPSNKVTEKGKDVELRCDPISGHTALYWYRQSLGQGLEFLIYFQGNSAPDKSGLPSDRFSAERTGGSVSTLTIQRTQQEDSAVYLCASRRGANTGELFFGEGSRLTVL.

The table lists this clonotype with many counts. V usage is TRBV12-3 or TRBV12-4 and J usage is TRBJ1-1, with D possibly matching TRBD1 (6 bases). V lost 0 bases to trimming and J lost 1 base, with 6 bases between them. The CDR3 is 14 amino acids. The CDR3 bases are TGTGCCAGCAGTTTAGCAGGGGGGAACACTGAAGCTTTCTTT. Its protein is CASSLAGGNTEAFF.